The 5 T cell receptor beta chains presented below share a single source sample, sequenced in a study of blood T cell repertoires in COVID-19. TCRdb keeps only in-frame clones here, not all; method: immunoSEQ multiplex PCR. The data show just over 300,000 clones, around 92% seen once. The material sequenced was peripheral blood. The receptors were gathered from a woman under 40 with COVID-19, enrolled during active disease.

The chain recombines TRBV10-3 with TRBJ2-7, with D maybe TRBD2 (6 bases). Germline values: CDR1 ENHRY, CDR2 SYGVKD. The CDR3 is 13 amino acids. The ends were cut back, 4 bases at V and 6 bases at J, with 13 bases in the middle. CDR3 DNA: TGTGCCATCAGTGGCGGCGGGGTTCGCGAGCAGTACGTC. Translating it yields CAISGGGVREQYV.

The chain uses TRBV7-6 and TRBJ2-7, with 10 bases fitting TRBD2. The CDR3 spans 16 residues. The V gene's germline CDR1 is SGHVS and CDR2 FNYEAQ. V lost 6 bases, J lost 6 bases, and 14 bases stayed unmatched. In DNA form, the CDR3 reads TGTGCCAGCAGTGACCGGGGTAGCGGGGGGCTTGCCGAGCAGTACTTC. Translation: CASSDRGSGGLAEQYF.

This clone was detected once. The chain has TRBV7-2 and TRBJ2-1; TRBD1 aligns across 10 bases. This CDR3 region has 14 residues. CDR1 SGHTA and CDR2 FQGNSA come from the germline V gene. With 5 bases clipped from V and 8 bases from J, the junction kept 6 bases outside the gene matches. CDR3 sequence (DNA): TGTGCCAGCAGCCGGGACAGGGGACGAGATGAGCAGTTCTTC. Encoded protein: CASSRDRGRDEQFF.

The chain couples TRBV7-2 to TRBJ1-6; 7 nucleotides align to TRBD1. Germline values: CDR1 SGHTA, CDR2 FQGNSA. V gave up 5 bases and J gave up 7 bases; unmatched junction bases: 14. The CDR3 contains 17 residues. This CDR3 reads CASSRQPAGTVNSPLHF. In DNA, the CDR3 is TGTGCCAGCAGCCGTCAACCAGCCGGGACAGTAAATTCACCCCTCCACTTT.

The chain links TRBV6-5 to TRBJ2-5; TRBD1 is a possible D gene (5 bases). Deletions cut 6 bases from V and 5 bases from J, with 13 bases between. The CDR3 loop spans 13 amino acids. Germline CDR1 reads MNHEY; CDR2 reads SVGAGI. The CDR3 loop reads CASSLPGAETQYF. The CDR3 coding sequence is TGTGCCAGCAGCCTCCCTGGGGCCGAGACCCAGTACTTC.